Detailed here is one TCR beta chain. The antigen is unknown. Trimming left V 3 bases short and J 9 bases short, with 12 bases between. CDR1 is SGHNT, CDR2 YENEEA, per germline. This CDR3 spans 13 amino acids. This table comes from immunoSEQ multiplex PCR, and its TCRdb copy is limited to in-frame clones, with some not included. The sample contains about 45,000 clones, about 63% of which appear only once. This record belongs to a study of radiotherapy plus CTLA-4 blockade in lung cancer. Study details: Objective responses were observed in approximately 20% of patients, and disease control was achieved by 30% to 40%.

Focal radiation with ipilimumab CTLA-4 blockade was given to patients with chemo-refractory metastatic non-small-cell lung cancer. Study-wide findings and caveats: Subsequent to radiotherapy plus ipilimumab, tumor-derived TCR clones underwent expansion in blood.

The chain links TRBV11-3 to TRBJ2-1; unclear D gene. Specimen: peripheral blood, collected from a patient treated with radiotherapy plus ipilimumab. The clonotype originates from a human donor with non-small cell lung cancer who had a partial response to radiotherapy plus ipilimumab. DNA of the CDR3: TGTGCCAGCAGCTTTACGGGTCTAGGTGAGCAGTTCTTC. It codes for CASSFTGLGEQFF.